This is a list of T cell receptor beta chains from one sample in a study of beta chain features in type 1 diabetes. This table comes from immunoSEQ multiplex PCR, and its TCRdb copy is limited to in-frame clones, with some not included. The sample lists under 250,000 clones; 11% to 15% were seen once. Sample: naive CD4+ T cells from blood. The receptors here all came from a woman aged 40 to 50 in good health. The CDR3 runs from the conserved cysteine through the conserved F or W. A D gene is named only where the DNA matches it firmly. Clone size is given for some rows only: seen once, a few or many times, or a class if the clone is expanded.

j_gene,v_gene,d_gene,abundance,CDR3nt,CDR3aa
TRBJ2-3,TRBV20-1,-,few,TGCAGTGCTAGGCGTGCAGATACGCAGTATTTT,CSARRADTQYF
TRBJ2-6,TRBV18,TRBD1,-,TGTGCCAGCTCACCAAACCCTCGTTGGCCACAGGGGGCCCTAGAGGCCAACGTCCTGACTTTC,CASSPNPRWPQGALEANVLTF
TRBJ2-6,TRBV5-4,TRBD1,few,TGTGCCAGCAGCTTATGGGACAGGGGCTCTGGGGCCAACGTCCTGACTTTC,CASSLWDRGSGANVLTF
TRBJ1-2,TRBV2,-,few,TGTGCCAGCATTGGGAGGGGCAACTATGGCTACACCTTC,CASIGRGNYGYTF
TRBJ1-2,TRBV2,-,-,TGTGCCAGCACCGCGCAGTCGGGAGGTTATGGCTACACCTTC,CASTAQSGGYGYTF
TRBJ2-1,TRBV28,-,few,TGTGCCAGCAGTGTGTGGGGGGACTACAATGAGCAGTTCTTC,CASSVWGDYNEQFF
TRBJ2-3,TRBV19,-,few,TGTGCCAGTAGTATTAGGGGGTCTAGCACAGATACGCAGTATTTT,CASSIRGSSTDTQYF
TRBJ2-3,TRBV25-1,TRBD2,few,TGTGCCAGCAGTGACAGGGAGCGGGGGGGATCAGATACGCAGTATTTT,CASSDRERGGSDTQYF
TRBJ2-1,TRBV5-1,TRBD2,-,TGCGCCAGCAGCTTGGGCGGGCTAGCGGGGGGTGGAGATGAGCAGTTCTTC,CASSLGGLAGGGDEQFF
TRBJ2-5,TRBV6-1,-,few,TGTGCCAGCAATCTCGGTGCGCTGGAGACCCAGTACTTC,CASNLGALETQYF
TRBJ1-5,TRBV18,TRBD1,few,TGTGCCAGCTCACCTGACAGGGGGCATCAGCCCCAGCATTTT,CASSPDRGHQPQHF
TRBJ2-4,TRBV2,-,-,TGTGCCAGCAGTGATCGTTCTAGCTGGATCAAAAACATTCAGTACTTC,CASSDRSSWIKNIQYF
TRBJ2-7,TRBV6-5,-,-,TGTGCCAGCAGTTACCCGGGACTCGCCGGCTACGAGCAGTACTTC,CASSYPGLAGYEQYF
TRBJ1-2,TRBV7-2,TRBD1,few,TGTGCCAGCGGGGGACAGGTCAACTATGGCTACACCTTC,CASGGQVNYGYTF
TRBJ1-1,TRBV10-3,-,-,TGTGCCATCAGTCCTGACAGGCTTAGTGAAGCTTTCTTT,CAISPDRLSEAFF
TRBJ1-2,TRBV4-1,-,-,TGCGCCAGCAGCCAAGATCGAGTGATCCAAACCTATGGCTACACCTTC,CASSQDRVIQTYGYTF